This passage covers 21 T cell receptor beta chains from one sample sequenced in a study of blood T cells in healthy people across ages. Next came a second PCR, run for about 6 to 11 cycles, which used a sample-barcoded 5' primer along with a J-beta primer mix. Each CDR3 protein is one row after TCRdb ran MiXCR on the 5' RACE reads. Among roughly 680,000 distinct CDR3 sequences listed, around 50% were seen once. The sample comprised blood. The receptor set was obtained from a woman older than 75 in good health.

The V and J genes are TRBV27 and TRBJ2-4; the match to TRBD2 covers 7 bases. Germline-derived CDR1 and CDR2 are MNHEY and SMNVEV (reference sequence). V was clipped by 6 bases and J by 4 bases; unmatched bases: 6. There are 14 residues in the CDR3. The CDR3 DNA sequence: TGTGCCAGCAGGGCTAGCGGAACAAAAAACATTCAGTACTTC. Protein: CASRASGTKNIQYF.

With respect to this clonotype: This could be a read error, since a much larger clone is one nucleotide away. The rearrangement joins TRBV6-2 or TRBV6-3 to TRBJ2-1, with 11 bases identical to TRBD2. The DNA end lines up better with TRBJ2-7; the J call may be wrong. CDR1 MNHEY and CDR2 SVGEGT come from the germline V gene. CDR3 length: 14 residues. CDR3 region: CASTGLADYNEQYF. CDR3 nucleotides: TGTGCCAGCACGGGACTAGCGGATTACAATGAGCAGTACTTC.

The J gene is TRBJ1-5, the V gene TRBV27; 7 bases align to TRBD1. The CDR3 is made up of 16 amino acids. Germline CDR1 and CDR2: MNHEY and SMNVEV (reference sequence). With V trimmed by 6 bases and J by 1 base, 9 bases remained unmatched. The CDR3: CASSTRGRGSNQPQHF. CDR3 DNA: TGTGCCAGCAGCACAAGGGGGCGCGGGAGCAATCAGCCCCAGCATTTT.

V gene TRBV29-1 combines with J gene TRBJ1-2; 7 nucleotides match TRBD1. Germline lookup yields CDR1 SQVTM and CDR2 ANQGSEA. With V trimmed by 4 bases and J by 3 bases, 8 bases remained unmatched. The CDR3 is made up of 14 amino acids. CDR3 amino acids: CSVGSPQGDYGYTF. The DNA for the CDR3 is TGCAGCGTTGGGTCCCCTCAGGGGGACTATGGCTACACCTTC.

The sample holds many counts of this clonotype. This chain connects TRBV4-1 to TRBJ2-1, with no clear D. The CDR3 runs 15 residues. The V gene's germline CDR1 is MGHRA and CDR2 YSYEKL. The ends were cut back, 0 bases at V and 0 bases at J, with 6 bases in the middle. The CDR3 nucleotides read TGCGCCAGCAGCCAAGATCCGGCCTCCTACAATGAGCAGTTCTTC. It translates to CASSQDPASYNEQFF.

Ten or more counts support this clonotype. The chain combines TRBV10-3 with TRBJ1-2; 7 bases map to TRBD1. This CDR3 is built from 16 residues. Germline V gene sequence: CDR1 ENHRY, CDR2 SYGVKD. Trimming at V came to 7 bases and at J to 4 bases, leaving 15 bases not matched to a gene. The CDR3 is CAIKDPTGPVGYGYTF. CDR3 bases: TGTGCCATCAAAGACCCGACAGGGCCGGTAGGCTATGGCTACACCTTC.

For this clonotype: One base away lies a much larger clone, so this may be a sequencing read error. This chain links TRBV11-2 with TRBJ2-1; no clear D. The CDR3 runs to 15 residues. Looked up from germline, CDR1 is SGHAT and CDR2 is FQNNGV. CDR3 protein: CASSTRPTALNGQFF. In nucleotides, the CDR3 is TGTGCCAGCAGCACCCGGCCTACTGCTCTCAATGGGCAGTTCTTC.

This chain connects TRBV27 to TRBJ2-7; TRBD1 agrees at 7 bases. The germline V gene has CDR1 MNHEY and CDR2 SMNVEV (reference sequence). Trimming took 2 bases from V and 0 from J; bases not matched to a gene: 10. The CDR3 runs 17 residues. CDR3 residues: CASSLQDRRLSSYEQYF. The DNA for the CDR3 is TGTGCCAGCAGTTTACAGGACAGGAGATTAAGCTCCTACGAGCAGTACTTC.

The gene calls are TRBV7-2 and TRBJ2-2; D not certain. Germline-derived CDR1 and CDR2 are SGHTA and FQGNSA. Trimming stripped 3 bases from V and 4 bases from J, with 9 bases between. This CDR3 has 14 residues. CDR3: CASSFQHRTGELFF. The CDR3 DNA reads TGTGCCAGCAGCTTCCAGCACCGCACCGGGGAGCTGTTTTTT.

The genes are TRBV29-1 and TRBJ2-1, with D unresolved. Germline V lookup: CDR1 SQVTM, CDR2 ANQGSEA. The length of the CDR3 is 12 residues. Deletions cut 3 bases from V and 9 bases from J, with 12 bases between. CDR3 loop: CSVDRVRCEQFF. The CDR3 bases are TGCAGCGTTGATCGGGTGCGGTGTGAGCAGTTCTTC.

Comments on this clonotype: This sequence may be a read error, since a much larger clone differs from it by one base. This chain links TRBV12-3 or TRBV12-4 with TRBJ2-5; D remains unclear. This CDR3 has 12 amino acids. Trimming pared 6 bases from V and 11 bases from J, leaving 16 bases between. DNA of the CDR3: TGTGCCAGCAGCCCTTACAGAGTCGCGCAGTACTTC. Translating it yields CASSPYRVAQYF.

V is TRBV6-5 and J is TRBJ1-2; weak D call: TRBD1 (5 bases). The length of the CDR3 is 13 residues. Germline loops: CDR1 MNHEY, CDR2 SVGAGI. V gave up 6 bases and J gave up 7 bases, with 15 bases separating them. The CDR3, as DNA: TGTGCCAGCAGACAACAGGATTACAGTGGCTACACCTTC. Amino acids: CASRQQDYSGYTF.

V gene TRBV4-1 combines with J gene TRBJ2-1; D is tentatively TRBD1 or TRBD2 (5 bases each). The germline V and J ends were trimmed by 4 bases and 13 bases, with 17 bases remaining between them. The CDR3 length is 13 residues. CDR1 is MGHRA, CDR2 YSYEKL, per germline. CDR3 DNA: TGCGCCAGCAGCCGGGGACGGACTGAGACCCAGTTCTTC. This gives the protein CASSRGRTETQFF.

The sample holds many counts of this clonotype. This chain uses TRBV29-1 with TRBJ2-1; D ambiguous. CDR3 size: 15 residues. The germline CDR1 and CDR2 sequences are SQVTM and ANQGSEA. V was shortened by 5 bases and J by 0 bases, with 14 bases between the two germline ends. CDR3: CSVTGHASSYNEQFF. For the CDR3, the DNA is TGCAGCGTTACGGGCCATGCTAGCTCCTACAATGAGCAGTTCTTC.

This chain joins TRBV5-1 and TRBJ1-2; 9 nucleotides match TRBD1. The V and J ends lost 2 bases and 1 base, in that order; junction bases with no gene match: 6. The CDR3 extends over 16 amino acids. Germline loops: CDR1 SGHRS, CDR2 YFSETQ. In nucleotides, the CDR3 is TGCGCCAGCAGCTTAACACAGGGGGCGCGTAACTATGGCTACACCTTC. Amino acids: CASSLTQGARNYGYTF.

This clonotype showed up many times. CDR3 bases: TGTGCCAGCAGCTTTGCACCCAGTGAGCAGTTCTTC. This sequence encodes CASSFAPSEQFF. The chain joins TRBV4-2 to TRBJ2-1; the D is unclear. The CDR3 runs 12 residues. In germline, CDR1 is LGHNA, CDR2 YNFKEQ. Trimming stripped 5 bases from V and 9 bases from J, with 11 bases between.

The V call is TRBV10-3, the J call TRBJ2-5; D uncertain. The J call may be incorrect, as the DNA end agrees better with TRBJ2-7. Germline CDR1 and CDR2: ENHRY and SYGVKD. The CDR3 totals 11 residues. DNA for the CDR3: TGTGCCATCAGTGCGGCTGACGAGCAGTACTTC. It encodes CAISAADEQYF.

This clonotype was seen more than once but under ten times. The genes are TRBV5-1 and TRBJ1-2, with 7 bases fitting TRBD1. Germline trimming cut 2 bases from V and 7 bases from J; bases unmatched to any gene: 5. This CDR3 contains 13 residues. Looked up from germline, CDR1 is SGHRS and CDR2 is YFSETQ. The CDR3 DNA reads as TGCGCCAGCAGCTTCACAGGGGAGGTTGGCTACACCTTC. This codes for CASSFTGEVGYTF.

This rearrangement joins TRBV3-1 to TRBJ2-2; D assignment may be TRBD1 or TRBD2 (5 bases each). This CDR3 is 18 amino acids long. Germline CDR1 LGHDT, CDR2 YNNKEL (reference sequence). V shed 1 base and J shed 7 bases, with 22 bases lying between them. The chain's CDR3 is CASSQVRSRRTMGGELFF. The CDR3 region has the DNA TGTGCCAGCAGCCAAGTTCGGTCAAGGAGGACAATGGGCGGGGAGCTGTTTTTT.

The CDR3 loop is CASRPAGSSYNEQFF. Written as DNA, the CDR3 is TGTGCCAGCAGACCCGCGGGGAGCTCCTACAATGAGCAGTTCTTC. The chain combines TRBV5-6 with TRBJ2-1, with a weak D call TRBD2 (6 bases). Germline loops: CDR1 SGHDT, CDR2 YYEEEE. The CDR3 has 15 residues. Trimming cost V 5 bases and J 0 bases, with 12 bases left between them.

V and J are TRBV29-1 and TRBJ2-5; 8 bases are a match to TRBD2. The J call could be wrong; TRBJ2-7 is a better fit for the DNA end. CDR3 length: 14 residues. Germline V gene lookup returns CDR1 SQVTM and CDR2 ANQGSEA. This CDR3 is CSVEVGGGSYEQYF. In DNA, the CDR3 is TGCAGCGTTGAAGTCGGCGGGGGGAGCTACGAGCAGTACTTC.